This T cell receptor beta chain was captured by sequencing in a study of cytomegalovirus exposure and HLA in healthy donors. Study observations and caveats: What was likely a sequencing artifact was a cluster of highly shared sequence variants.

Worth noting for this clone: What it binds is unknown.

60 Vbeta and 13 Jbeta primers were used in PCR. The repertoire was sequenced with immunoSEQ multiplex PCR; TCRdb's copy has only in-frame clones and lacks some. The data contain 45,000 to 65,000 clones, about three quarters of them singletons. Regarding donors, all were healthy bone marrow donors. J was trimmed by 3 bases and V by 5 bases; bases with no gene match: 5. This CDR3 has 14 residues. Germline V gene sequence: CDR1 SNHLY, CDR2 FYNNEI. This TCR derives from a woman aged 40-49 years in good health and CMV-seropositive. The chain has TRBV2 and TRBJ2-3; TRBD2 agrees at 7 bases. The sample was PBMCs. CDR3 sequence reads: CASSLAAVTDTQYF. The CDR3 nucleotides are TGTGCCAGCAGTCTAGCGGCAGTAACAGATACGCAGTATTTT.